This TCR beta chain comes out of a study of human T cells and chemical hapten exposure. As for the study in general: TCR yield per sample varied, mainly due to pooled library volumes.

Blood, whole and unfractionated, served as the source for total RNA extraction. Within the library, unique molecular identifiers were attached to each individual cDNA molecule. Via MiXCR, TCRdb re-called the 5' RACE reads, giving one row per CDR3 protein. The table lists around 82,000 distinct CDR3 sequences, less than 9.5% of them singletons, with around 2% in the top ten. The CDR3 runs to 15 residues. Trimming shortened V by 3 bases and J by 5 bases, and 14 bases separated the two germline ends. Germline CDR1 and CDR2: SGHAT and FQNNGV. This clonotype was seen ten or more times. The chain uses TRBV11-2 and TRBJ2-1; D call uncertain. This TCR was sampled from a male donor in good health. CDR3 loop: CASSFRYFRNNEQFF. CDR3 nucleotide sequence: TGTGCCAGCAGCTTCAGGTACTTCCGGAACAATGAGCAGTTCTTC.